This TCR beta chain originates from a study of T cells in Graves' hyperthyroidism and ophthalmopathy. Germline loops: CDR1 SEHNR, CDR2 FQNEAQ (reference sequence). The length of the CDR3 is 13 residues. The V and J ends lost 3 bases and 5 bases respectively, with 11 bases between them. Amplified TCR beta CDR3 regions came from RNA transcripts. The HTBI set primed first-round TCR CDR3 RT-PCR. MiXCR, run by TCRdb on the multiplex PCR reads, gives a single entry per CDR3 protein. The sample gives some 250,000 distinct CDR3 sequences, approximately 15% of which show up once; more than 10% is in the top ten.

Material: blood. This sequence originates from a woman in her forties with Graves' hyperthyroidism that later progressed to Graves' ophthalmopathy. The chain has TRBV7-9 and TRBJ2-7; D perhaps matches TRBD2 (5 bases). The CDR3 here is CASSFSLGDEQYF. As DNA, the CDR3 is TGTGCCAGCAGCTTCAGTTTGGGAGACGAGCAGTACTTC.